The T cell receptor (beta chain) under discussion was sequenced for a study of blood T cell repertoires in COVID-19. There are 17 residues in the CDR3. Germline CDR1 is MGHRA and CDR2 is YSYEKL. Germline trimming cut 5 bases from V and 4 bases from J; bases unmatched to any gene: 11. Sequencing was performed with immunoSEQ multiplex PCR; in TCRdb, only in-frame clones are kept and a portion is missing. The repertoire holds fewer than 50,000 clones, around 83% seen once, with about 43% in the top ten. V usage is TRBV4-1 and J usage is TRBJ1-4; TRBD1 aligns across 9 bases. Source material: peripheral blood. The source is an elderly woman with active or convalescent COVID-19. CDR3 loop: CASSYPGQGKVNEKLFF. DNA for the CDR3: TGCGCCAGCAGCTACCCGGGACAGGGAAAGGTTAATGAAAAACTGTTTTTT.